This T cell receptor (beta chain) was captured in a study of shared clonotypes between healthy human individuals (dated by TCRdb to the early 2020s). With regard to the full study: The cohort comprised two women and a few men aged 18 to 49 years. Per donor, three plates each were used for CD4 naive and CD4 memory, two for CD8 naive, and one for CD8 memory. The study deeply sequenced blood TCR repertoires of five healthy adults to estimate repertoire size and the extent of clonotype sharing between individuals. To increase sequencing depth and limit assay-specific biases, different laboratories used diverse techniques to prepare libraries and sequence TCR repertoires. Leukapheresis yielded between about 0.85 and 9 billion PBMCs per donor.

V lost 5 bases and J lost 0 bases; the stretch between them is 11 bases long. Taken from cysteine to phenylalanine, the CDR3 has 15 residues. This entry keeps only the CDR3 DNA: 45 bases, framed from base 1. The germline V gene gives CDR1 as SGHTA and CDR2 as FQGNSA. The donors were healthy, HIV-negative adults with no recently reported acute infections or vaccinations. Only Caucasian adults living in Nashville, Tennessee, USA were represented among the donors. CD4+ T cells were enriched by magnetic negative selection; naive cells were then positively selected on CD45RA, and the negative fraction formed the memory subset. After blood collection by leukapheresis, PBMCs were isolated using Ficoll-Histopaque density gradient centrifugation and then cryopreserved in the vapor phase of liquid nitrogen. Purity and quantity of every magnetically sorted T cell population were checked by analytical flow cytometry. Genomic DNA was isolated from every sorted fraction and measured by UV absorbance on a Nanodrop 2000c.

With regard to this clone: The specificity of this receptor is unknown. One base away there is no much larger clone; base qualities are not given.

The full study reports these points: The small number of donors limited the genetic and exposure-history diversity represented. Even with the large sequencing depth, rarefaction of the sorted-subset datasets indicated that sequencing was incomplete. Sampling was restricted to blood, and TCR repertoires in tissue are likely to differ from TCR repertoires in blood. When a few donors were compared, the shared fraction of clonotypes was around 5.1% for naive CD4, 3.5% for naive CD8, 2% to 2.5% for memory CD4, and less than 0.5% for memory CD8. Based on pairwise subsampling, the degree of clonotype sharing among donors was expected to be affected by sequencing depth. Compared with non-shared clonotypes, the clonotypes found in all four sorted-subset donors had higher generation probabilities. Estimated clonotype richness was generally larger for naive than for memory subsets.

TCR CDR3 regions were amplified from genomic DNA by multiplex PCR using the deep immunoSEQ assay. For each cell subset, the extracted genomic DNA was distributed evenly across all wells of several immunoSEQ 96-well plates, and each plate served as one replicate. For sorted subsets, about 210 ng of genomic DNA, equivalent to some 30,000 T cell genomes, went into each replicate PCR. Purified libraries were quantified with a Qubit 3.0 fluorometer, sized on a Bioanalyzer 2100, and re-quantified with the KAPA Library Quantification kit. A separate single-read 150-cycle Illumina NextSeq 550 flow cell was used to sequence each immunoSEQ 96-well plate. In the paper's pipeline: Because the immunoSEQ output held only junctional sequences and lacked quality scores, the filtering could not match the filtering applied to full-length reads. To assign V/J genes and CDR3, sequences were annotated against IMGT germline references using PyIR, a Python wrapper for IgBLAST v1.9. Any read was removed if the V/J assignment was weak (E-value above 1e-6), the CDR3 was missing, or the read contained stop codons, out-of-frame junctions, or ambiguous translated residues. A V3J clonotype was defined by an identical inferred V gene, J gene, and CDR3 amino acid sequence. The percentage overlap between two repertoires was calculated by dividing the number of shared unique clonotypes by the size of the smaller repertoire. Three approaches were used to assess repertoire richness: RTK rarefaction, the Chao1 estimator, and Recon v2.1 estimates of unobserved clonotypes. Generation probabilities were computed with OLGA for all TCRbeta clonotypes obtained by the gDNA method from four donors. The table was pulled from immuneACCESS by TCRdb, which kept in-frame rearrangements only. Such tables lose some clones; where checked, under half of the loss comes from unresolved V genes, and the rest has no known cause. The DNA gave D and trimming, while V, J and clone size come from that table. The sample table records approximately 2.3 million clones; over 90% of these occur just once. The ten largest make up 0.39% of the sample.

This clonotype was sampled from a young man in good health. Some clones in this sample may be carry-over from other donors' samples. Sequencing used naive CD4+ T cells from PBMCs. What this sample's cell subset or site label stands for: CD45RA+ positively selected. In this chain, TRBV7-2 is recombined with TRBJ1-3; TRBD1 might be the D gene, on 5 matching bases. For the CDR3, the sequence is CASSADSNSGNTIYF. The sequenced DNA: TGTGCCAGCAGCGCAGACAGCAACTCTGGAAACACCATATATTTT.